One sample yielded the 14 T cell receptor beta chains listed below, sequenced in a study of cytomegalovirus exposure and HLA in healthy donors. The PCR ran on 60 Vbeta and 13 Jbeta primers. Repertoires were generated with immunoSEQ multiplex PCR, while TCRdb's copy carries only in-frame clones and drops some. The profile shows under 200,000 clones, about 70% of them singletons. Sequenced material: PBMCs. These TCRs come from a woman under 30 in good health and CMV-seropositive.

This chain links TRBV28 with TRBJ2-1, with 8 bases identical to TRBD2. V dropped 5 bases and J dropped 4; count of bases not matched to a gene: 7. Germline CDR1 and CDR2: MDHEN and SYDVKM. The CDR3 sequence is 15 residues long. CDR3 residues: CASSPAGALYNEQFF. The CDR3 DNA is TGTGCCAGCAGTCCAGCGGGGGCCTTATACAATGAGCAGTTCTTC.

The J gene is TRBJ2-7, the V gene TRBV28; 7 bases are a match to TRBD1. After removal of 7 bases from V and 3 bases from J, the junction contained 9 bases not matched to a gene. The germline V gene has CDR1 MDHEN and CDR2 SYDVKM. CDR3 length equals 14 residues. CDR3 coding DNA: TGTGCCAGCACCCAGGGGGACAGCTACTACGAGCAGTACTTC. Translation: CASTQGDSYYEQYF.

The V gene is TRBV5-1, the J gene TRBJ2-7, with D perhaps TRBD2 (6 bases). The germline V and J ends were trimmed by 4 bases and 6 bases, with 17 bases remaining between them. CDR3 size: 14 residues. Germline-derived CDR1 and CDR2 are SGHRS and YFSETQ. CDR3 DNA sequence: TGCGCCAGCAGCACGGGGACTTTTAACGGCGAGCAGTACTTC. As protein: CASSTGTFNGEQYF.

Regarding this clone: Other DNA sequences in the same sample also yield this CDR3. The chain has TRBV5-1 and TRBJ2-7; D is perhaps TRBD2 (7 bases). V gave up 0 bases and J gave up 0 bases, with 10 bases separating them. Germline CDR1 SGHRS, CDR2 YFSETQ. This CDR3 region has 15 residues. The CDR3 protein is CASSLGGGSSYEQYF. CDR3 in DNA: TGCGCCAGCAGCTTGGGGGGGGGCAGCTCCTACGAGCAGTACTTC.

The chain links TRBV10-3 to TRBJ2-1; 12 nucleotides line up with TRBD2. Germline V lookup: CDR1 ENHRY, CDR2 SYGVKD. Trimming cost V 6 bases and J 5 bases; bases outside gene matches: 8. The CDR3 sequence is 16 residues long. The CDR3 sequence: CAISRTSGVNNNEQFF. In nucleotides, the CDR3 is TGTGCCATCAGCAGGACTAGCGGGGTGAATAACAATGAGCAGTTCTTC.

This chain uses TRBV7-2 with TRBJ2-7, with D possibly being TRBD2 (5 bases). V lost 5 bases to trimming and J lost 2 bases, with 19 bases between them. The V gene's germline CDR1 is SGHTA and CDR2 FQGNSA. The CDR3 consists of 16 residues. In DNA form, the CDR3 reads TGTGCCAGCAGCAGCCCGCCGGGAAGCCACCCCTACGAGCAGTACTTC. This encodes CASSSPPGSHPYEQYF.

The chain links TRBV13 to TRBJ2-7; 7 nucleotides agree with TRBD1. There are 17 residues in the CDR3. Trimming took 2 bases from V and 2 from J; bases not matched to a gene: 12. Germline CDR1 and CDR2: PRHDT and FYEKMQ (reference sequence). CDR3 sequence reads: CASSLYHSGQVTYEQYF. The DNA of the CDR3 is TGTGCCAGCAGCTTATATCACAGCGGACAGGTCACCTACGAGCAGTACTTC. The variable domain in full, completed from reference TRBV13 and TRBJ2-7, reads AAGVIQSPRHLIKEKRETATLKCYPIPRHDTVYWYQQGPGQDPQFLISFYEKMQSDKGSIPDRFSAQQFSDYHSELNMSSLELGDSALYFCASSLYHSGQVTYEQYFGPGTRLTVT.

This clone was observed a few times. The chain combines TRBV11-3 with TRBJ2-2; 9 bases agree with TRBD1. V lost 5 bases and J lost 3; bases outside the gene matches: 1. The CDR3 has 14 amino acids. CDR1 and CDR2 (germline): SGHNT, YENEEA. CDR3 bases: TGTGCCAGCAGCGGGGACAGGGACACCGGGGAGCTGTTTTTT. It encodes CASSGDRDTGELFF.

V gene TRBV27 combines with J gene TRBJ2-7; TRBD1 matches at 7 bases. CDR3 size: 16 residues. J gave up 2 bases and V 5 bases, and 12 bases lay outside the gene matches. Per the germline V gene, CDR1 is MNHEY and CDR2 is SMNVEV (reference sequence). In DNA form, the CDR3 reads TGTGCCAGCAGTGCAACCTCCGGGACAGCGACCTACGAGCAGTACTTC. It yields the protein CASSATSGTATYEQYF.

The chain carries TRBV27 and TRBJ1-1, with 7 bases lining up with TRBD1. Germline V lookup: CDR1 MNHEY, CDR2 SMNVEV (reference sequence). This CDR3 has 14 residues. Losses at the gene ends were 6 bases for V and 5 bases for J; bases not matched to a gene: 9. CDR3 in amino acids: CASREQQGRTEAFF. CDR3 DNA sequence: TGTGCCAGCAGGGAACAACAGGGGAGGACTGAAGCTTTCTTT.

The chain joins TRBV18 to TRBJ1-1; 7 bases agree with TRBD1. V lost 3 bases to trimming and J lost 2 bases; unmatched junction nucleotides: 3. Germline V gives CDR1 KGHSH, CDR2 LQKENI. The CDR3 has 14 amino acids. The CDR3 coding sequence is TGTGCCAGCTCACCTAGACAGGGCAACACTGAAGCTTTCTTT. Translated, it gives CASSPRQGNTEAFF.

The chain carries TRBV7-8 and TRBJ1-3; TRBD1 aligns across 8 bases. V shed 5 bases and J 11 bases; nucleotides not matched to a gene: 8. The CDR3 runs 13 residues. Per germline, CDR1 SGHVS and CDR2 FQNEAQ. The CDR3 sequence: CASSANQDRAIYF. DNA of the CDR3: TGTGCCAGCAGCGCCAACCAGGACAGGGCCATATATTTT.

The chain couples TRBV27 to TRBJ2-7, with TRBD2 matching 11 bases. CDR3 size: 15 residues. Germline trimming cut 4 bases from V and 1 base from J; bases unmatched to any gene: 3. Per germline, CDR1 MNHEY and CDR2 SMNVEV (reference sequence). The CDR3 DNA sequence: TGTGCCAGCAGTTATACTAGCGGGAGTTCCTACGAGCAGTACTTC. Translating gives CASSYTSGSSYEQYF.

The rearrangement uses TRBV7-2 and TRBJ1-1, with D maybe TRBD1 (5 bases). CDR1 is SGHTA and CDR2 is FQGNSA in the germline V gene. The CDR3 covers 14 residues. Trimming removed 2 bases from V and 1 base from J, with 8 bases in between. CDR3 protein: CASSLLRENTEAFF. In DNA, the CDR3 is TGTGCCAGCAGCTTACTCAGGGAGAACACTGAAGCTTTCTTT.